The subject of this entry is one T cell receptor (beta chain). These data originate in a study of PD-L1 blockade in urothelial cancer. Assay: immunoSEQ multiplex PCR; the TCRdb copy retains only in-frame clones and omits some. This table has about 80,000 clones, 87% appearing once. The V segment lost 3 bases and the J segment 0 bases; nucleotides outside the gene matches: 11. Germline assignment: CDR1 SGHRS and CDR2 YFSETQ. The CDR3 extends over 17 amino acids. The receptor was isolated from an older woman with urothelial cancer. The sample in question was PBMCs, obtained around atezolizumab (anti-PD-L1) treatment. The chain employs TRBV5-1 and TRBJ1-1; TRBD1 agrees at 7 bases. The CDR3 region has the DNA TGCGCCAGCAGCTCGGGACAGATTTTCCGCATGAACACTGAAGCTTTCTTT. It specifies CASSSGQIFRMNTEAFF.